One sample yielded the 20 T cell receptor beta chains listed below, sequenced in a study of T cells after yellow fever vaccination (dated by TCRdb to 2018 to 2020). To prepare the library, 5' RACE was applied. Reads for this sample came from an Illumina HiSeq 2500. TCRdb reanalyzed the raw reads on its own, using fastp at Q25 for trimming and MiXCR for clone calling, and kept in-frame beta chains. Entries are consolidated by CDR3 protein sequence, retaining the most common genes and DNA. This sample gives a few hundred thousand distinct CDR3 sequences in total; 6.9% of them show up just once. The ten biggest clones cover more than 0.8% of the sample. The treatment or condition label on this specimen signifies: live attenuated yellow fever vaccine strain. Sequenced material: CD4+ T cells sorted from PBMCs, taken 15 days after the yellow fever booster vaccination. The receptors derive from a man aged 25-40 years who received the YFV17D yellow fever vaccine.

This clonotype occurred a few times. This chain connects TRBV5-4 to TRBJ2-1, with TRBD2 identical over 10 bases. This CDR3 comprises 16 residues. Trimming at V came to 0 bases and at J to 4 bases, leaving 4 bases not matched to a gene. Germline values: CDR1 SGHNT, CDR2 YYREEE (reference sequence). The CDR3 DNA reads as TGTGCCAGCAGCTTGGGTGGGGGACTAGCGTACAATGAGCAGTTCTTC. Amino acids: CASSLGGGLAYNEQFF.

This clonotype has a handful of counts. This sequence joins TRBV20-1 and TRBJ2-3, with 12 bases identical to TRBD1. CDR1 is DFQATT and CDR2 is SNEGSKA in the germline V gene (reference sequence). This CDR3 comprises 15 residues. Trimming cost V 5 bases and J 4 bases; bases outside gene matches: 7. This CDR3 is CSAGDRGRRPDTQYF. As DNA, the CDR3 is TGCAGTGCTGGGGACAGGGGGCGCAGGCCAGATACGCAGTATTTT.

This clonotype has at least ten counts. The chain couples TRBV3-1 to TRBJ1-5; D is uncertain. The V gene's germline CDR1 is LGHDT and CDR2 YNNKEL (reference sequence). The CDR3 is 15 amino acids. The V gene lost 1 base and the J gene lost 2 bases, with 9 bases spanning the gap. The CDR3 reads CASSQGAGRNQPQHF. The CDR3 DNA follows: TGTGCCAGCAGCCAAGGGGCAGGTCGCAATCAGCCCCAGCATTTT.

The chain employs TRBV3-1 and TRBJ2-2, with D possibly matching TRBD1 (5 bases). V was shortened by 0 bases and J by 5 bases, with 10 bases between the two germline ends. Germline V gene lookup returns CDR1 LGHDT and CDR2 YNNKEL (reference sequence). This CDR3 contains 15 residues. This chain's CDR3 is CASSQEADRTGELFF. The DNA of the CDR3 is TGTGCCAGCAGCCAAGAGGCTGACAGAACCGGGGAGCTGTTTTTT.

The chain combines TRBV7-3 with TRBJ2-3; 8 nucleotides line up with TRBD2. Trimming at V came to 0 bases and at J to 5 bases, leaving 4 bases not matched to a gene. The CDR3 is 15 residues long. CDR1 SGHTA and CDR2 FQGTGA come from the germline V gene. The CDR3 region is CASSLTFLAGDTQYF. The CDR3 DNA reads as TGTGCCAGCAGCTTAACGTTCCTAGCGGGAGATACGCAGTATTTT. Supplemented by reference TRBV7-3 and TRBJ2-3, the full variable domain reads GAGVSQTPSNKVTEKGKYVELRCDPISGHTALYWYRQSLGQGPEFLIYFQGTGAADDSGLPNDRFFAVRPEGSVSTLKIQRTERGDSAVYLCASSLTFLAGDTQYFGPGTRLTVL.

This clonotype was recorded at least ten times. The J gene is TRBJ2-4, the V gene TRBV12-3 or TRBV12-4; D might be TRBD2 (5 bases). The ends were cut back, 1 base at V and 5 bases at J, with 9 bases in the middle. The CDR3 totals 14 residues. The CDR3 DNA reads as TGTGCCAGCAGTTTAGGAGGAGCGGAAAACATTCAGTACTTC. Residues: CASSLGGAENIQYF.

This sequence joins TRBV29-1 and TRBJ2-1; no definite D call. With 2 bases removed from V and 0 bases from J, the gap between germline ends came to 8 bases. This CDR3 region has 14 residues. The V gene's germline CDR1 is SQVTM and CDR2 ANQGSEA. CDR3 nucleotide sequence: TGCAGCGTTGAATTGCGGAGCTCCTACAATGAGCAGTTCTTC. Translated, it gives CSVELRSSYNEQFF.

This clonotype was seen at least ten times. The J gene is TRBJ1-1, the V gene TRBV5-1, with D perhaps matching TRBD1 (6 bases). CDR3 length: 14 residues. Germline loops: CDR1 SGHRS, CDR2 YFSETQ. Trimming left V 3 bases short and J 1 base short, with 10 bases between. DNA of the CDR3: TGCGCCAGCAGCTCTGGACAGTCGAACACTGAAGCTTTCTTT. Translated, it gives CASSSGQSNTEAFF.

This clonotype came up many times. This chain uses TRBV12-3 or TRBV12-4 with TRBJ2-3; D is unresolved. V was shortened by 5 bases and J by 0 bases, with 12 bases between the two germline ends. The CDR3 covers 15 residues. For the CDR3, the DNA is TGTGCCAGCAGTCCGACTGGACGAAGCACAGATACGCAGTATTTT. This codes for CASSPTGRSTDTQYF.

The rearrangement uses TRBV20-1 and TRBJ2-1, with 8 bases lining up with TRBD2. The CDR3 consists of 15 residues. Looked up from germline, CDR1 is DFQATT and CDR2 is SNEGSKA (reference sequence). CDR3 sequence reads: CSLPGGPRGYNEQFF. CDR3 sequence (DNA): TGCAGCCTCCCGGGGGGGCCAAGGGGGTACAATGAGCAGTTCTTC.

V is TRBV18 and J is TRBJ1-1; a weak D match, TRBD1 (5 bases). The CDR3 contains 13 residues. Trimming left V 1 base short and J 5 bases short, with 8 bases between. Looked up from germline, CDR1 is KGHSH and CDR2 is LQKENI. For the CDR3, the DNA is TGTGCCAGCTCACCACTTCGGGGGACTGAAGCTTTCTTT. It specifies CASSPLRGTEAFF.

This clonotype came up a few times. One junction end disagrees with the germline gene, perhaps due to a read error. This sequence joins TRBV18 and TRBJ2-7; D ambiguous. Germline V gene sequence: CDR1 KGHSH, CDR2 LQKENI. The CDR3 runs to 14 residues. CDR3 sequence reads: CASAPPPAVEEQYF. CDR3 bases: TGTGCCAGCGCACCCCCCCCGGCGGTGGAAGAGCAGTACTTC.

This clonotype showed up many times. The CDR3 nucleotides read TGTGCCAGCTCACCACGAGGGCAGTCCTACGAGCAGTACTTC. This codes for CASSPRGQSYEQYF. The rearrangement links TRBV18 to TRBJ2-7, with D perhaps matching TRBD2 (5 bases). This CDR3 has 14 residues. The germline V gene encodes CDR1 KGHSH and CDR2 LQKENI. V lost 1 base to trimming and J lost 1 base, with 8 bases between them. Supplemented by reference TRBV18 and TRBJ2-7, the full variable domain reads NAGVMQNPRHLVRRRGQEARLRCSPMKGHSHVYWYRQLPEEGLKFMVYLQKENIIDESGMPKERFSAEFPKEGPSILRIQQVVRGDSAAYFCASSPRGQSYEQYFGPGTRLTVT.

The chain combines TRBV20-1 with TRBJ2-1; 7 bases line up with TRBD2. CDR3 length equals 14 residues. With V trimmed by 0 bases and J by 5 bases, 4 bases remained unmatched. From germline, CDR1 is DFQATT and CDR2 SNEGSKA (reference sequence). The CDR3 DNA follows: TGCAGTGCTAGAGAGCCTAGCGGCAACAATGAGCAGTTCTTC. This encodes CSAREPSGNNEQFF.

This clonotype has a count of ten or more. The CDR3 DNA reads as TGCGCCAGCAGCCAAGATAGAGTTCGTGAGCAGTACTTC. Its protein product is CASSQDRVREQYF. The chain combines TRBV4-3 with TRBJ2-7; no firm D call. V lost 0 bases to trimming and J lost 7 bases, with 10 bases between them. The CDR3 consists of 13 residues. In germline, CDR1 is LGHNA, CDR2 YSLEER.

In its sample, this clonotype was seen many times. This chain links TRBV28 with TRBJ2-7, with D perhaps assigned TRBD1 or TRBD2 (5 bases each). CDR3 length: 13 residues. V was cut by 7 bases and J by 4 bases, with 14 bases left in between. Germline V gene sequence: CDR1 MDHEN, CDR2 SYDVKM. In DNA, the CDR3 is TGTGCCAGCACTCTTGGGACCGAGTACGAGCAGTACTTC. Residues: CASTLGTEYEQYF.

V and J are TRBV30 and TRBJ2-1; D gene unclear. Trimming shortened V by 2 bases and J by 5 bases, and 10 bases separated the two germline ends. Germline V gives CDR1 GTSNPN, CDR2 SVGIG (reference sequence). The CDR3 loop spans 13 amino acids. The CDR3 spells CAWSLPGHNEQFF. CDR3 DNA sequence: TGTGCCTGGAGTCTCCCAGGACACAATGAGCAGTTCTTC.

J is TRBJ2-1 and V is TRBV2; D assignment may be TRBD1 or TRBD2 (5 bases each). The length of the CDR3 is 15 residues. The V gene lost 11 bases and the J gene lost 0 bases, with 17 bases spanning the gap. CDR1 SNHLY and CDR2 FYNNEI come from the germline V gene. The CDR3 sequence is CAAMAGTGSYNEQFF. The CDR3 region has the DNA TGTGCCGCGATGGCCGGGACGGGCTCCTACAATGAGCAGTTCTTC.

This clonotype has a count of ten or more. The rearrangement uses TRBV7-2 and TRBJ2-3; D may be TRBD2 (5 bases). This CDR3 contains 14 residues. The V gene's germline CDR1 is SGHTA and CDR2 FQGNSA. V was pared by 1 base and J by 8 bases, with 13 bases between. CDR3 residues: CASSLDRTAGTQYF. Here the CDR3 DNA reads TGTGCCAGCAGCTTAGATAGGACGGCGGGTACGCAGTATTTT.

Only a few counts were recorded for this clonotype. The chain recombines TRBV6-1 with TRBJ1-1; D call uncertain. CDR1 and CDR2 from the germline V gene are MNHNS and SASEGT. V was pared by 4 bases and J by 0 bases, with 12 bases between. This CDR3 has 15 residues. The CDR3 protein is CASSGPDPVNTEAFF. The DNA for the CDR3 is TGTGCCAGCAGTGGTCCGGACCCAGTGAACACTGAAGCTTTCTTT.